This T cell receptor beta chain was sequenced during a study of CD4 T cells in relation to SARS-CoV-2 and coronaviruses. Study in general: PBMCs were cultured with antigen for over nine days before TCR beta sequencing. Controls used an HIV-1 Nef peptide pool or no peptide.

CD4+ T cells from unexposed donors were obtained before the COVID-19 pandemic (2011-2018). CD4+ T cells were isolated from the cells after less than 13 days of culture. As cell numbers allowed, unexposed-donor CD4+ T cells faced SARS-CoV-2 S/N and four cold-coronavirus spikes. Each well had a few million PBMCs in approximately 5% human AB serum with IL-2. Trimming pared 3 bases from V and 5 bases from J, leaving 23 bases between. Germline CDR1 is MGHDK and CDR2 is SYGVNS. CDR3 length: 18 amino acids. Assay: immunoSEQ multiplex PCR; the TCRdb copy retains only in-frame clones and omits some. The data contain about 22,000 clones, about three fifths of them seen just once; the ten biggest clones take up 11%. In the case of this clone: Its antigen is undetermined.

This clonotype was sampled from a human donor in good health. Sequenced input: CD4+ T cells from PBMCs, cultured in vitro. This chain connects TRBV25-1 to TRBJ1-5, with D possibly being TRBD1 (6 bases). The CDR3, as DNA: TGTGCCAGCAGTGATTGGTGGATACGACACAGGGTTCATCAGCCCCAGCATTTT. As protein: CASSDWWIRHRVHQPQHF.